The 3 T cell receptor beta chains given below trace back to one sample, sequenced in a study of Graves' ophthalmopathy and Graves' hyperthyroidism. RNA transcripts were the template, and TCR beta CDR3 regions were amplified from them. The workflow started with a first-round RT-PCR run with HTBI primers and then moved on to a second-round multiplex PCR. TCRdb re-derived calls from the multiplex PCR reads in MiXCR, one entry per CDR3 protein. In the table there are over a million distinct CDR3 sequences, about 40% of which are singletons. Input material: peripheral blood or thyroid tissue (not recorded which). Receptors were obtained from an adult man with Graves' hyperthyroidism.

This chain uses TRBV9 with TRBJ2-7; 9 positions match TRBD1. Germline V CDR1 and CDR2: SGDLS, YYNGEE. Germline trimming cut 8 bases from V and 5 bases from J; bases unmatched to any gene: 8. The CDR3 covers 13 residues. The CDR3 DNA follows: TGTGCCAGTAGGGGACAGGGAGTCCACGAGCAGTACTTC. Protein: CASRGQGVHEQYF.

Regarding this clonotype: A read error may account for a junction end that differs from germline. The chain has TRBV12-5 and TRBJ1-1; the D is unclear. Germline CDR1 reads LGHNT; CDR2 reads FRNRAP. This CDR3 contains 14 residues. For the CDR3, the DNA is TGTGCTAGTGCATCGGTAAGGGTGAATACTGAAGCTTTCTTT. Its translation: CASASVRVNTEAFF. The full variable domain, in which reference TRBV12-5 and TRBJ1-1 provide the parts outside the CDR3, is DARVTQTPRHKVTEMGQEVTMRCQPILGHNTVFWYRQTMMQGLELLAYFRNRAPLDDSGMPKDRFSAEMPDATLATLKIQPSEPRDSAVYFCASASVRVNTEAFFGQGTRLTVV.

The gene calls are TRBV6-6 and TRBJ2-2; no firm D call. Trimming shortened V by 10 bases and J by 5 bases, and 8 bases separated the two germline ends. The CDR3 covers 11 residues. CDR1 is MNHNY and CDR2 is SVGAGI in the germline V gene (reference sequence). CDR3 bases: TGTGCCACTGGACCGACCGGGGAGCTGTTTTTT. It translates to CATGPTGELFF.